This entry concerns a single T cell receptor beta chain. For TCR, cDNA came from 5'RACE template switching, which added a universal primer site and UMIs. From the 5' RACE reads, TCRdb called clonotypes with MiXCR, one entry per CDR3 protein. The sample has hundreds of thousands of distinct CDR3 sequences; roughly an eighth are singletons. The CDR3 extends over 13 amino acids. Trimming stripped 5 bases from V and 1 base from J, with 6 bases between. The V gene's germline CDR1 is ENHRY and CDR2 SYGVKD. The data stem from a study of T cells after yellow fever vaccination. This receptor was identified in a man between 18 and 35 years old who received the YFV17D yellow fever vaccine. This rearrangement joins TRBV10-3 to TRBJ1-5; D unresolved. The specimen comprised CD4+ T cells sorted from PBMCs, sampled 15 days after the yellow fever booster vaccination. Here the CDR3 DNA reads TGTGCCATCAGTTTTTCCAGCAATCAGCCCCAGCATTTT. Translated: CAISFSSNQPQHF.